The source of this TCR beta chain is a study of blood T cell repertoires in COVID-19. Trimming took 0 bases from V and 1 from J, leaving 6 bases between them. CDR3 length: 14 residues. Germline loops: CDR1 SGHAT, CDR2 FQNNGV. Repertoires were generated with immunoSEQ multiplex PCR, while TCRdb's copy carries only in-frame clones and drops some. The sample has about 15,000 clones; 82% are singletons. The rearrangement uses TRBV11-2 and TRBJ2-5; D is unresolved. This clonotype was obtained from a man at least 80 years old with active or convalescent COVID-19. The sequenced sample consisted of peripheral blood. CDR3 DNA: TGTGCCAGCAGCTTAGAACTACCCCAAGAGACCCAGTACTTC. It codes for CASSLELPQETQYF.